The subject of this entry is one T cell receptor (beta chain). The antigen this receptor binds is unknown. Base-call qualities are not available, and no considerably larger clone is one nucleotide away. Receptors were amplified or captured by 5' RACE. Data came from a NextSeq 500. To allow correction of PCR and sequencing errors, the TCR library protocol tagged every TCR cDNA molecule with a unique molecular identifier. Per the source publication's procedure: Decombinator tools were used for TCR identification, UMI-based error correction and CDR3 extraction. Expanded TCRs were defined as those above a frequency of 2 per 1,000, corresponding to the top 1% of the tumor frequency distribution. Each repertoire was subsampled 100 times to 5,000 TCRs, after which Renyi diversity was computed with the R vegan package. CDR3 similarity networks were built from amino acid triplet string-kernel similarity, with CDR3s being connected when pairwise similarity was above 0.82. The public reads were reanalyzed by TCRdb: fastp trimming at Q25, MiXCR alignment, in-frame beta chains only. Duplicate CDR3 protein sequences are folded into a single record with the most common DNA and genes. The V and J calls reflect TCRdb's pipeline rather than the authors' work. The sample table lists over 85,000 distinct CDR3 sequences, just under 20% of them with a count of one. The top ten hold roughly a fifth of the sample.

The data originate from a study of spatial heterogeneity in lung cancer (dated by TCRdb to between 2018 and 2021). Regarding the study in general: Donors were under 95 patients with early-stage, untreated non-small cell lung cancer from the lung TRACERx cohort. In the raw uncorrected reads, each unique combination of TCR and UMI appeared more than ten times on average. Beta-chain transcripts were consistently detected in greater numbers than alpha-chain transcripts, which likely reflected higher beta-chain transcript abundance. Both alpha and beta chains were TCR-sequenced in samples taken at surgery, namely 220 tumor regions, 63 to 70 matched nontumor lung samples and 50 to 60 PBMC samples. Nonsynonymous mutation counts, determined by whole-exome sequencing of tumor tissue, were related to TCR repertoire features. Follow-up PBMC samples were sequenced whenever available, with a median time to follow-up of around 24 months after resection. In non-small cell lung cancer, the study quantitatively compared TCR alpha and beta repertoires across several tumor regions, matched nontumor lung, and blood.

From its cysteine to its phenylalanine, the CDR3 spans 14 amino acids. Only the CDR3 region is kept as DNA, spanning 42 bases read in frame from base 1. V has 6 bases trimmed and J has 1 base trimmed; junction bases matching no gene number 1. The CDR1 and CDR2 encoded by the germline V gene are MNHNS and SASEGT. General findings and caveats noted by the study authors: Ubiquitous expanded tumor TCRs were detected in blood more often at tumor resection than at routine follow-up. Only roughly 15 patients were included in the comparisons of baseline and follow-up blood repertoires. Confirming at a functional level the hypothesis that regional TCRs recognize regional mutations was considered to require additional single-cell paired TCR alpha and beta sequencing.

This specimen's time point label, per the study, means: blood at routine non-recurrence follow-up after resection. TCR sequencing used whole RNA extracted from tumor and nontumor lung tissue, or from cryopreserved PBMC samples, without cell sorting. Patients were selected for TCR sequencing only if sufficient RNA was available from at least two tumor regions. This sample comprised PBMCs, obtained at follow-up. This clonotype was sampled from a male donor with early-stage non-small cell lung cancer. The chain employs TRBV6-1 and TRBJ2-4; the central 9 bases match TRBD1. CDR3 reads: CASSGQGAKNIQYF. The nucleotide sequence reads TGTGCCAGCAGCGGACAGGGGGCCAAAAACATTCAGTACTTC.